This TCR beta chain is drawn from a study of cytomegalovirus exposure and HLA in healthy donors. Overall study findings and caveats: There were some V segments, including TRBV6-2 and TRBV6-3, excluded as indistinguishable. A list of approximately 150 TCR beta chains associated with cytomegalovirus was given.

About this clone: Its target is unknown. Other DNA sequences in the same sample also yield this CDR3.

PCR was performed using 60 Vbeta and 13 Jbeta primers. TCRdb's table, derived via immunoSEQ multiplex PCR, lists solely in-frame clones and lacks some. This sample has around 160,000 clones, with 60% to 85% found just once. This CDR3 region has 18 residues. Sequenced material: PBMCs. This receptor was obtained from a man over 45 in good health and CMV-seropositive. V is TRBV12-2 and J is TRBJ2-1; TRBD2, the D gene given by the table, was not confirmed from the DNA. TRBV12-2 is flagged as a pseudogene. The CDR3 coding sequence is TGTGCAAGTCGCCTAGGTCCTAGCGGGGGGGCCATCGACAATGAGCAGTTCTTC. Translated: CASRLGPSGGAIDNEQFF.